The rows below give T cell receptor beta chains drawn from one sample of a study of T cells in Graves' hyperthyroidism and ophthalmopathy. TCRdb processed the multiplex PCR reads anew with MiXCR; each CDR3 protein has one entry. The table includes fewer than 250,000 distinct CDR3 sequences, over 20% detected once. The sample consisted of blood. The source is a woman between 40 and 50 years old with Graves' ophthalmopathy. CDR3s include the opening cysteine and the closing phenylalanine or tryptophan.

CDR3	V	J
CASRRPGGEQYF	TRBV6-5	TRBJ2-7
CASSPIAGDYEQYF	TRBV28	TRBJ2-7
CATSRKLQGAGEQYF	TRBV15	TRBJ2-7
CASSGVGPGANVLTF	TRBV9	TRBJ2-6
CASSWGVETQYF	TRBV19	TRBJ2-5
CASSFPFGGAQETQYF	TRBV28	TRBJ2-5
CASSPESGSKQETQYF	TRBV11-3	TRBJ2-5
CASSLVIGTSGYEQYF	TRBV7-8	TRBJ2-7
CAISGLRGYGYNF	TRBV10-3	TRBJ1-2
CASSVGGTAYEQYF	TRBV5-1	TRBJ2-7
CSVRQGHEQYF	TRBV29-1	TRBJ2-7
CASSEFGFDSGNTIYF	TRBV25-1	TRBJ1-3
CASNPGLPPGYEQYF	TRBV3-1	TRBJ2-7
CASSFYGRDSEQYF	TRBV12-3/TRBV12-4	TRBJ2-7
CSARKTRSGSPLHF	TRBV20-1	TRBJ1-6
CAWREGRHEQYF	TRBV30	TRBJ2-7
CASSQGGDRGSNQPQHF	TRBV4-1	TRBJ1-5
CASRLRGANQPQHF	TRBV6-5	TRBJ1-5
CASSFNLAAELFF	TRBV5-1	TRBJ2-2
CSVGNTAGVGEAFF	TRBV29-1	TRBJ1-1
CASTHSTEQETQYF	TRBV6-2/TRBV6-3	TRBJ2-5
CASSLGTGPTYEQYF	TRBV6-2/TRBV6-3	TRBJ2-7
CASSPQGGQESQYF	TRBV12-5	TRBJ2-5
CATSREEQGVHEQYF	TRBV15	TRBJ2-7
CSARSGAQSQETQYF	TRBV20-1	TRBJ2-5
CASSIAVGEQYF	TRBV7-2	TRBJ2-7
CASRMTWGEQYF	TRBV2	TRBJ2-7
CATYSNQPQHF	TRBV28	TRBJ1-5
CASSVEDRFNQPQHF	TRBV6-1	TRBJ1-5
CASSFGGVGYNSPLHF	TRBV27	TRBJ1-6
CASKGTGNLRGQYF	TRBV6-1	TRBJ2-7
CAWSPDRNTEAFF	TRBV30	TRBJ1-1
CSATEGGRSGYTF	TRBV20-1	TRBJ1-2
CASSYRGQNYGYTF	TRBV28	TRBJ1-2
CSARDGLAITGELFF	TRBV20-1	TRBJ2-2
CAWESTAVAIFGYNF	TRBV30	TRBJ1-2
CASSVGGSGQPQHF	TRBV9	TRBJ1-5
CASSLAPTEAFF	TRBV5-6	TRBJ1-1
CASSPEASGWYEQYF	TRBV3-1	TRBJ2-7
CASRYKETQYF	TRBV5-1	TRBJ2-5
CSASYENTGELFF	TRBV20-1	TRBJ2-2
CASSSGRGQETQYF	TRBV28	TRBJ2-5
CASSSVRANEQYF	TRBV7-2	TRBJ2-7
CASSESGGQMEAFF	TRBV10-2	TRBJ1-1
CASSQRSGGGAFF	TRBV12-3/TRBV12-4	TRBJ1-1